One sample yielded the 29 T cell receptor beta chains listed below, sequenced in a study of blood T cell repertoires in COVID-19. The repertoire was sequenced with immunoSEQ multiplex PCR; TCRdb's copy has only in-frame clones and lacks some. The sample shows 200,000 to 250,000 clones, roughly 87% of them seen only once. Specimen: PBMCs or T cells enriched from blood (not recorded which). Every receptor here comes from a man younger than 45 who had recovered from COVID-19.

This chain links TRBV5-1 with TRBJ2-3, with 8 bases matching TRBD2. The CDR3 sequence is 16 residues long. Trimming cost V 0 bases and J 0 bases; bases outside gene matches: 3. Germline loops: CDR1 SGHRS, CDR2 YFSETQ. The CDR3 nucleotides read TGCGCCAGCAGCTTGGCCGCGGGAGGAAGCACAGATACGCAGTATTTT. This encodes CASSLAAGGSTDTQYF.

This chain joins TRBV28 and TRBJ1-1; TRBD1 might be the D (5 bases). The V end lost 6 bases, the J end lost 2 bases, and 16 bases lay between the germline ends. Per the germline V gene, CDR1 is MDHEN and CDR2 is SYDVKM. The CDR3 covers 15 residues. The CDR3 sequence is CASRNPTGPNTEAFF. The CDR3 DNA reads TGTGCCAGCAGGAACCCCACAGGCCCTAACACTGAAGCTTTCTTT. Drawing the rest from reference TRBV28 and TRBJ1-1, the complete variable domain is DVKVTQSSRYLVKRTGEKVFLECVQDMDHENMFWYRQDPGLGLRLIYFSYDVKMKEKGDIPEGYSVSREKKERFSLILESASTNQTSMYLCASRNPTGPNTEAFFGQGTRLTVV.

The CDR3 DNA follows: TGTGCCTGGAGACTAGCGGGAGGGAATGAGCAGTTCTTC. This translates into CAWRLAGGNEQFF. The chain uses TRBV30 and TRBJ2-1; 13 bases are shared with TRBD2. This CDR3 comprises 13 residues. Per the germline V gene, CDR1 is GTSNPN and CDR2 is SVGIG (reference sequence). V shed 3 bases, J shed 7 bases, and the junction held 0 bases outside the gene matches.

The CDR3 reads CASSPLLAGLYEQYF. The CDR3 DNA is TGTGCCAGCAGTCCCCTCCTAGCGGGACTTTACGAGCAGTACTTC. The rearrangement links TRBV28 to TRBJ2-7, with TRBD2 identical over 9 bases. The germline gives CDR1 MDHEN, CDR2 SYDVKM. J was trimmed by 4 bases and V by 5 bases; bases with no gene match: 9. CDR3 length: 15 amino acids. Filled out from reference TRBV28 and TRBJ2-7, the complete variable domain reads DVKVTQSSRYLVKRTGEKVFLECVQDMDHENMFWYRQDPGLGLRLIYFSYDVKMKEKGDIPEGYSVSREKKERFSLILESASTNQTSMYLCASSPLLAGLYEQYFGPGTRLTVT.

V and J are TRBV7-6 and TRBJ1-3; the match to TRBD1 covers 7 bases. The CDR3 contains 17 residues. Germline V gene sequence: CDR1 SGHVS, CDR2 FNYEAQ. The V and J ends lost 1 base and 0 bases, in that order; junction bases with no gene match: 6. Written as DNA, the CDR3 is TGTGCCAGCAGCTTAGAAAAGACAGGGAACTCTGGAAACACCATATATTTT. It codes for CASSLEKTGNSGNTIYF.

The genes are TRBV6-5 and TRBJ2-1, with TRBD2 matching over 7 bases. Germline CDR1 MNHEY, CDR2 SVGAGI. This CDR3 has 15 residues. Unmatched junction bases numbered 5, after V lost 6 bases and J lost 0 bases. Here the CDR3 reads CASRSGGNSYNEQFF. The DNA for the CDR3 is TGTGCCAGCAGATCCGGGGGGAACTCCTACAATGAGCAGTTCTTC.

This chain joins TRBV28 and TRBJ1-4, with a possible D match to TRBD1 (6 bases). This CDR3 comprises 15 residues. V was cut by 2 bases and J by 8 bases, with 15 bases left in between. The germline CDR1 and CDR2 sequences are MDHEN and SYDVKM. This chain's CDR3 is CASSLPNEQGEKLFF. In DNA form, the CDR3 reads TGTGCCAGCAGTTTACCCAACGAACAGGGAGAAAAACTGTTTTTT.

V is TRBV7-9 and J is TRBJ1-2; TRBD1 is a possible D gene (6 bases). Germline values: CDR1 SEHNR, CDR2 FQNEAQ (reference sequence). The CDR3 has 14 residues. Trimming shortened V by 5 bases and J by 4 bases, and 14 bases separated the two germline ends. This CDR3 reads CASSPTQGIYGYTF. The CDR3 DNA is TGTGCCAGCAGCCCTACGCAGGGGATCTATGGCTACACCTTC.

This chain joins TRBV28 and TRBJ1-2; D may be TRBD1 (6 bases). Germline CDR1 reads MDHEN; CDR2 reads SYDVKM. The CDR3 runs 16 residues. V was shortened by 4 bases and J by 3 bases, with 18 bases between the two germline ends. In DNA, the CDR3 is TGTGCCAGCAGTTCTGTCGGACTCGGGGGGCACTATGGCTACACCTTC. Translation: CASSSVGLGGHYGYTF.

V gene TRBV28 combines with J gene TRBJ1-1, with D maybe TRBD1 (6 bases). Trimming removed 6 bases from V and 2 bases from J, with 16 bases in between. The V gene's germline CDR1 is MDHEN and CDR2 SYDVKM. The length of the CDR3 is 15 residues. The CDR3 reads CASRKGTMGNTEAFF. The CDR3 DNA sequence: TGTGCCAGCAGAAAAGGGACAATGGGAAACACTGAAGCTTTCTTT.

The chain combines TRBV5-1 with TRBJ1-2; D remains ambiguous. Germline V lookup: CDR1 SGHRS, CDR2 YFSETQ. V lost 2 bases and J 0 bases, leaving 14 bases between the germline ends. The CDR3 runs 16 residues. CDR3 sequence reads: CASSLSLTGTNYGYTF. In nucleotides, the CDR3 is TGCGCCAGCAGCTTATCCCTTACCGGGACTAACTATGGCTACACCTTC.

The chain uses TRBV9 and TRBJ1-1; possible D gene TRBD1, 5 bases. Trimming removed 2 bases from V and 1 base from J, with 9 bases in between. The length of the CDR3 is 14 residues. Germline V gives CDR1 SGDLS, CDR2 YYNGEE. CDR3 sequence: CASSVSGRNTEAFF. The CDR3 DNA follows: TGTGCCAGCAGCGTCTCAGGGCGGAACACTGAAGCTTTCTTT.

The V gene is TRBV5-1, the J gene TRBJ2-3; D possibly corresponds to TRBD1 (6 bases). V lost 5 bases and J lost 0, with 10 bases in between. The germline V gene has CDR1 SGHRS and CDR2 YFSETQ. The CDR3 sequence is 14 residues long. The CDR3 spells CASSFGQSTDTQYF. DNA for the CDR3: TGCGCCAGCAGTTTCGGACAGAGCACAGATACGCAGTATTTT.

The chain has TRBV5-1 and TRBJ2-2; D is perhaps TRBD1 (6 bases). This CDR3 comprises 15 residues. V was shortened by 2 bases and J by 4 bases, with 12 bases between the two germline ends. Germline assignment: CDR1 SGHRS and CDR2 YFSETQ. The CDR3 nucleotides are TGCGCCAGCAGCTTAAGTTTGGGGGCCACCGGGGAGCTGTTTTTT. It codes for CASSLSLGATGELFF.

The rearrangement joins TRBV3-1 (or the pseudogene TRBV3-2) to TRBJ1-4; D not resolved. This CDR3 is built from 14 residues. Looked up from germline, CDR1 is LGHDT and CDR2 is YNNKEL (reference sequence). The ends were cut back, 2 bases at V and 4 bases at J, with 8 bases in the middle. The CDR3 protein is CASSQSGINEKLFF. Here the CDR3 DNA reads TGTGCCAGCAGCCAATCGGGGATTAATGAAAAACTGTTTTTT.

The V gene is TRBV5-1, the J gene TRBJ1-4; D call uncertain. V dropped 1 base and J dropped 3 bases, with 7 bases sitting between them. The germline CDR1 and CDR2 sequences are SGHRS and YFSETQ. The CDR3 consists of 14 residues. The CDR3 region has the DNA TGCGCCAGCAGCTTGTTACAGCCTAATGAAAAACTGTTTTTT. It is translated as CASSLLQPNEKLFF.

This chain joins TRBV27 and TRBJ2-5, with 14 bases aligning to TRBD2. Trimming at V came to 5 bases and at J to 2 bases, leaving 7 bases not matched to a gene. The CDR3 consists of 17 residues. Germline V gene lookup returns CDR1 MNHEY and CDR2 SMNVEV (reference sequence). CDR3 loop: CASSAGLAGGLQETQYF. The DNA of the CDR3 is TGTGCCAGCAGTGCCGGACTAGCGGGGGGCCTGCAAGAGACCCAGTACTTC.

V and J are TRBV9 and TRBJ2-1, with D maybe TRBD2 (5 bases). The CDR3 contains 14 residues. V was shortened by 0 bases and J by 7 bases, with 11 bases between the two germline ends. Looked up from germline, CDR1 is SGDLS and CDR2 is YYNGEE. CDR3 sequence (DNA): TGTGCCAGCAGCGTAGTTTCCGGGAAAAATGAGCAGTTCTTC. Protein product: CASSVVSGKNEQFF.

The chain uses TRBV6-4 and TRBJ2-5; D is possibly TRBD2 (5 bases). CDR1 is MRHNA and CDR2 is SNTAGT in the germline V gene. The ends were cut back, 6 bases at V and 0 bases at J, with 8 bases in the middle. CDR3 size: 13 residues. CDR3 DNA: TGTGCCAGCAGCCCGGGGTACCAAGAGACCCAGTACTTC. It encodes CASSPGYQETQYF.

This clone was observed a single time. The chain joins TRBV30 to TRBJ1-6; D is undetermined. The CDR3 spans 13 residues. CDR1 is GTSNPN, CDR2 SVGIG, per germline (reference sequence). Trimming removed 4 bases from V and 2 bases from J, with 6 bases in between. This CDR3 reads CAWTPAYNSPLHF. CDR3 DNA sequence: TGTGCCTGGACCCCCGCCTATAATTCACCCCTCCACTTT.

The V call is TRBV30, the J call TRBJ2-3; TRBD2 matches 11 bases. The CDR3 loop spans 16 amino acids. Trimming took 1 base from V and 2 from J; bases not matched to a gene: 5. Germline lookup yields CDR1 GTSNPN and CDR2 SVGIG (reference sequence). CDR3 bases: TGTGCCTGGAGTGCGCTAGCGGGGGGTGCCACAGATACGCAGTATTTT. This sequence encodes CAWSALAGGATDTQYF.

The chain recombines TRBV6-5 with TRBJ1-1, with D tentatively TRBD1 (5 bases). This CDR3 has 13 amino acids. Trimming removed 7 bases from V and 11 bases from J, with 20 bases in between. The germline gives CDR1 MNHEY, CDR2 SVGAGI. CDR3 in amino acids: CASTTPGRGEAFF. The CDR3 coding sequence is TGTGCCAGCACCACCCCCGGGAGAGGGGAGGCTTTCTTT.

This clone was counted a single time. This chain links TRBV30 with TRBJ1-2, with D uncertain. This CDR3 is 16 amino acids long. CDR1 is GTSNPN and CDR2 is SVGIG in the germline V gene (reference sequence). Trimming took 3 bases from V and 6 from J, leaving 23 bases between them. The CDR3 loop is CAWSVPLILGSHGYTF. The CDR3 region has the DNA TGTGCCTGGAGCGTCCCTCTTATCTTGGGGAGCCATGGCTACACCTTC.

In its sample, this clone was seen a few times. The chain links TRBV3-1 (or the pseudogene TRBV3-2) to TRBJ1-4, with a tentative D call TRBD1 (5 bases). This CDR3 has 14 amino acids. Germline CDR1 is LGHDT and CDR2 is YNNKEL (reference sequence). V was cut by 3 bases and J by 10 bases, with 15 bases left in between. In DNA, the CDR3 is TGTGCCAGCAGCCACACACAGGAAACAAGAAAACTGTTTTTT. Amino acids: CASSHTQETRKLFF.

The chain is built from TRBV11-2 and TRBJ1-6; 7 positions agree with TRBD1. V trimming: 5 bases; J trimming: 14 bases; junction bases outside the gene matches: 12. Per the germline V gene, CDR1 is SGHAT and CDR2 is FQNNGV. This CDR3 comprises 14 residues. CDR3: CASSKNPTGVSLHF. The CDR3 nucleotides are TGTGCCAGCAGCAAAAACCCCACAGGGGTCTCCCTCCACTTT. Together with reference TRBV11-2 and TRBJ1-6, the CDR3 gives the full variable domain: EAGVAQSPRYKIIEKRQSVAFWCNPISGHATLYWYQQILGQGPKLLIQFQNNGVVDDSQLPKDRFSAERLKGVDSTLKIQPAKLEDSAVYLCASSKNPTGVSLHFGNGTRLTVT.

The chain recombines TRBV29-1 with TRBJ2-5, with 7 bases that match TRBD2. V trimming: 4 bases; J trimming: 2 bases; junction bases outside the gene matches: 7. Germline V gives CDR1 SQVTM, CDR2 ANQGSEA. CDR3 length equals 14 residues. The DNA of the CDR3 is TGCAGCGTTGTGCCTAGCGGAACTCAAGAGACCCAGTACTTC. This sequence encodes CSVVPSGTQETQYF.

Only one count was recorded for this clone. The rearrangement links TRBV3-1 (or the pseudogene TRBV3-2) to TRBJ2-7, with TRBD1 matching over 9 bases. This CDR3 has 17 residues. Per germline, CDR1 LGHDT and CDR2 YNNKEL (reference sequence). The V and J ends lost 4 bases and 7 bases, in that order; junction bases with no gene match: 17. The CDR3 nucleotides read TGTGCCAGCAGCCGCCCAAGGGGTGACAGGGGGGTGAGTGAGCAGTACTTC. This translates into CASSRPRGDRGVSEQYF.

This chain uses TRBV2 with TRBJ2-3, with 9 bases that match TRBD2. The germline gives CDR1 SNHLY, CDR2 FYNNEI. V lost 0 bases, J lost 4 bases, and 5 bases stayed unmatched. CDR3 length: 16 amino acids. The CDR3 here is CASSEASGGIADTQYF. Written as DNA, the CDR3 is TGTGCCAGCAGTGAAGCTAGCGGGGGTATTGCAGATACGCAGTATTTT.

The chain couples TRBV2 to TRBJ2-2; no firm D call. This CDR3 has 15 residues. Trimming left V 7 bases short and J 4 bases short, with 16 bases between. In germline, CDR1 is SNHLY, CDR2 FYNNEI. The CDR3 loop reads CASKIEPIPTGELFF. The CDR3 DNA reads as TGTGCCAGCAAAATAGAACCTATACCCACCGGGGAGCTGTTTTTT. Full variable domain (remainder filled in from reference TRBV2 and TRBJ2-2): EPEVTQTPSHQVTQMGQEVILRCVPISNHLYFYWYRQILGQKVEFLVSFYNNEISEKSEIFDDQFSVERPDGSNFTLKIRSTKLEDSAMYFCASKIEPIPTGELFFGEGSRLTVL.